The clone carrying this T cell receptor beta chain was observed many times. These data originate in a study of CD8+CD57+ T cells in acquired aplastic anemia. V was pared by 0 bases and J by 3 bases, with 4 bases of the junction left unmatched. Germline CDR1 reads SEHNR; CDR2 reads FQNEAQ (reference sequence). The CDR3 loop spans 15 amino acids. Patients picked for sequencing had shown CD8+CD57+ cell expansion detected by flow cytometry. The diagnosis in all patients was severe acquired aplastic anemia. TCR beta VDJ and CDR3 profiling used genomic DNA as template. TCRdb re-derived calls from the reads in MiXCR, one entry per CDR3 protein. The sample yields under 200,000 distinct CDR3 sequences, 45% to 50% seen once.

The receptor comes from a human donor with aplastic anemia. Sequencing was performed on sorted CD4+, CD8+, or CD8+CD57+ T cells (not recorded which) from PBMCs. This rearrangement joins TRBV7-9 to TRBJ1-2; 7 bases map to TRBD1. The CDR3 sequence is CASSLAYGTDYGYTF. CDR3 DNA: TGTGCCAGCAGCTTAGCGTACGGGACAGACTATGGCTACACCTTC.